Sequencing of this T cell receptor beta chain was carried out in a study of blood T cell repertoires in COVID-19. Study-level background: Spain, Italy and the United States supplied samples that represented acute and convalescent COVID-19.

V lost 0 bases to trimming and J lost 2 bases; unmatched junction nucleotides: 3. The CDR3 consists of 16 residues. Germline assignment: CDR1 KGHSH and CDR2 LQKENI. As processed by the authors: Reference gene primers were amplified, and this amplification served to estimate nucleated cell counts. This table comes from immunoSEQ multiplex PCR, and its TCRdb copy is limited to in-frame clones, with some not included. D and trimming come from the DNA, and the V and J calls and clone size come from that table. The repertoire holds tens of thousands of clones, with 79% as singletons. This TCR came from a woman older than 75 with active or convalescent COVID-19. Sequences were obtained from peripheral blood. This sequence joins TRBV18 and TRBJ2-5, with 10 bases that match TRBD1. CDR3 nucleotides: TGTGCCAGCTCACCACCGGGACAGGGGCAACAAGAGACCCAGTACTTC. Protein product: CASSPPGQGQQETQYF.